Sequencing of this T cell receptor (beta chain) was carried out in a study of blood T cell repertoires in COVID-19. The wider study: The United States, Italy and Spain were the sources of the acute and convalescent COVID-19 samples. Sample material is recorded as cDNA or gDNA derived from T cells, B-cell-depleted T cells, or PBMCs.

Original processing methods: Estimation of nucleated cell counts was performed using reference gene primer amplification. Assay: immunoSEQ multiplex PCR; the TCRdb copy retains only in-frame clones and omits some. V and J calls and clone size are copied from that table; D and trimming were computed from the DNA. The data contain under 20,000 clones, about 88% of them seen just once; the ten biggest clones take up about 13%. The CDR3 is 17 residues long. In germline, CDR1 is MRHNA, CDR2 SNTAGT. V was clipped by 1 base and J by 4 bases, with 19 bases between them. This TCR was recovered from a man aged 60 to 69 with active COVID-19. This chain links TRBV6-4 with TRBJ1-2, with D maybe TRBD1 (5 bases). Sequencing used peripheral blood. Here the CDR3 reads CASSDYYLGAGSYGYTF. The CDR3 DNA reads TGTGCCAGCAGTGACTATTATTTAGGGGCAGGCAGCTATGGCTACACCTTC.